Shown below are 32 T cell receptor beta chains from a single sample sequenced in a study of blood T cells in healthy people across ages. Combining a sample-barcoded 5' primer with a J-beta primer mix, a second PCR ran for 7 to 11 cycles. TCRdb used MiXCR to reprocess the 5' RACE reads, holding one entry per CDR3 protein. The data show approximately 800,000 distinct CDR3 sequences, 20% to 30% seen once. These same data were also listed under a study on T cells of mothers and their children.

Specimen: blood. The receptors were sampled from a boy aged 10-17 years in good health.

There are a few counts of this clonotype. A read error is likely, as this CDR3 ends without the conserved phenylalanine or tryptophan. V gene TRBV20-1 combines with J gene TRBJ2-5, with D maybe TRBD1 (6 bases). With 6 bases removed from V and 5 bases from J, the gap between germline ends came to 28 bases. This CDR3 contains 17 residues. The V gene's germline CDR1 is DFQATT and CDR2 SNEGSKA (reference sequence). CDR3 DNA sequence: TGCAGTGCCTGTAGTGTTGTGGGGGCGATAGGTTACGAGACCCAGTACCTC. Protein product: CSACSVVGAIGYETQYL.

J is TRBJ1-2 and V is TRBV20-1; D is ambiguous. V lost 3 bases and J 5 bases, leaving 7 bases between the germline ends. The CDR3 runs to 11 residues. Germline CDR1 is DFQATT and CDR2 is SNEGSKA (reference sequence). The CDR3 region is CSARASYGYTF. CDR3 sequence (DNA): TGCAGTGCTAGGGCTAGTTATGGCTACACCTTC.

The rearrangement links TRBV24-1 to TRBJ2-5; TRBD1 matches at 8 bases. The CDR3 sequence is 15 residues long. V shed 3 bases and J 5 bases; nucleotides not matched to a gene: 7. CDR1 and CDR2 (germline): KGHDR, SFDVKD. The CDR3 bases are TGTGCCACCAGTGATCTAAGACAGGGGAGGGAGACCCAGTACTTC. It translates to CATSDLRQGRETQYF.

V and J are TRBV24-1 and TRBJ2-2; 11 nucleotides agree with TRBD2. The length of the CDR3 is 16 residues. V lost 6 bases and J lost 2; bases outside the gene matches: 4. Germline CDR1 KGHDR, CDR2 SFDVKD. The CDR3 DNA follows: TGTGCCACCAGTACTAGCGGGGGCCTTAACACCGGGGAGCTGTTTTTT. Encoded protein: CATSTSGGLNTGELFF.

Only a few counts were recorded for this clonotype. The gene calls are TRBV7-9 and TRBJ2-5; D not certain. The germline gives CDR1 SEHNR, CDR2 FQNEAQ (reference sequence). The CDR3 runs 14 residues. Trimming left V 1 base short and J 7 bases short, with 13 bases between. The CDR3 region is CASSLEVTPGTQYF. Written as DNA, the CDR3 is TGTGCCAGCAGCTTAGAGGTTACCCCGGGGACCCAGTACTTC.

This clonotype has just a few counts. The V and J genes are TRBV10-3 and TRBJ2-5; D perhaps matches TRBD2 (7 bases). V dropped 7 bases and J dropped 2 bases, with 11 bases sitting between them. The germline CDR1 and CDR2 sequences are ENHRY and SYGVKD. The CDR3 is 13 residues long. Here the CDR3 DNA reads TGTGCCATCAAGGCGGGGGCTCAAGAGACCCAGTACTTC. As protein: CAIKAGAQETQYF.

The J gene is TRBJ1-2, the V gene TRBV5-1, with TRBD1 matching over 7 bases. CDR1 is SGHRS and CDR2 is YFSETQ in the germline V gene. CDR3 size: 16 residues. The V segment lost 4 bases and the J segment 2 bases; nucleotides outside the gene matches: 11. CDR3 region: CASSPGDRPFNYGYTF. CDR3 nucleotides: TGCGCCAGCAGCCCGGGGGACAGACCTTTCAACTATGGCTACACCTTC.

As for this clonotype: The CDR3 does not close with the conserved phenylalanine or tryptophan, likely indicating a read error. The CDR3 DNA is TGTGCCAGCAGTTTGACAGGGAGCTCCTACGAGCAGTACCTC. Translated, it gives CASSLTGSSYEQYL. J is TRBJ2-7 and V is TRBV28, with 7 bases matching TRBD1. V lost 3 bases and J lost 0; bases outside the gene matches: 2. The CDR3 sequence is 14 residues long. Germline V gene sequence: CDR1 MDHEN, CDR2 SYDVKM.

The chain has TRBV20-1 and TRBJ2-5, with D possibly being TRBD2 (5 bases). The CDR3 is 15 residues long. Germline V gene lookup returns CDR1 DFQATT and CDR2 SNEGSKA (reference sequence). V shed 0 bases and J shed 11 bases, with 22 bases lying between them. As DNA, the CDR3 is TGCAGTGCTAGAGATCTGCTTGAGGGTCTCGGGGAGCAGTACTTC. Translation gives CSARDLLEGLGEQYF.

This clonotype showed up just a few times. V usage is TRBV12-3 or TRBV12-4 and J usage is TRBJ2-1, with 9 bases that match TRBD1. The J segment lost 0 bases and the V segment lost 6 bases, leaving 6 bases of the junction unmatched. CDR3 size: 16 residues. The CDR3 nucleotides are TGTGCCAGCAGCCGAGGGACAGGGCGCTCCTACAATGAGCAGTTCTTC. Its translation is CASSRGTGRSYNEQFF.

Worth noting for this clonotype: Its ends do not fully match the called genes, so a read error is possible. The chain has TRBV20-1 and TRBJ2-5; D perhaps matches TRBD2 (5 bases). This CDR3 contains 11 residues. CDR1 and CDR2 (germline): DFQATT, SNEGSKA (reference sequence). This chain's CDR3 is CSARSGLHSLF. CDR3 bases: TGCAGTGCTAGATCCGGACTCCACTCGCTCTTC.

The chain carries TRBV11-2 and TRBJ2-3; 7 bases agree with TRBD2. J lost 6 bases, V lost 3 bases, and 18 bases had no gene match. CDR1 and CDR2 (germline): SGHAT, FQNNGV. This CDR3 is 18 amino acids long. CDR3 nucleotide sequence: TGTGCCAGCAGCTTCGGCCTTTCCCGGACTAGAATAACGGATACGCAGTATTTT. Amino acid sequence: CASSFGLSRTRITDTQYF. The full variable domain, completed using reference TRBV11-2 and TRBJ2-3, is EAGVAQSPRYKIIEKRQSVAFWCNPISGHATLYWYQQILGQGPKLLIQFQNNGVVDDSQLPKDRFSAERLKGVDSTLKIQPAKLEDSAVYLCASSFGLSRTRITDTQYFGPGTRLTVL.

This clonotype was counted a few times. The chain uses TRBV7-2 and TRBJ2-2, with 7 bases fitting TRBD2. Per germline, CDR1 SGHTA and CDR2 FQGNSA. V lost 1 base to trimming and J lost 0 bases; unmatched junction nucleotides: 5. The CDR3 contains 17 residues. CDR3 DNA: TGTGCCAGCAGCTTAGACCTAGCGGCGGCGAACACCGGGGAGCTGTTTTTT. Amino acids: CASSLDLAAANTGELFF.

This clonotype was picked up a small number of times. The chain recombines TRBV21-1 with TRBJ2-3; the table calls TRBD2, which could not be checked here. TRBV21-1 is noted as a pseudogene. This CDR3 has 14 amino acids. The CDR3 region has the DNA TGTGCCAGCAGCACCTCCGGCCAGGCAGATACGCAGTATTTT. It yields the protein CASSTSGQADTQYF.

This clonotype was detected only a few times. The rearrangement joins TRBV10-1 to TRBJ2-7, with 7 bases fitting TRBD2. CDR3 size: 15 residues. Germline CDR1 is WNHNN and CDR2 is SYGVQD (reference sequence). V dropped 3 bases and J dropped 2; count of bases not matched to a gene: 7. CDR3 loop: CASSDRDGRTYEQYF. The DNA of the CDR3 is TGCGCCAGCAGTGACAGGGACGGGAGGACCTACGAGCAGTACTTC.

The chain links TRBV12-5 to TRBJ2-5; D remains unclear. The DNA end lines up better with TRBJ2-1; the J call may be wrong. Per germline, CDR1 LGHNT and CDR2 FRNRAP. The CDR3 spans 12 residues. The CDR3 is CASGSDGYEQFF. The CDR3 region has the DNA TGTGCTAGTGGCTCAGACGGCTATGAGCAGTTCTTC.

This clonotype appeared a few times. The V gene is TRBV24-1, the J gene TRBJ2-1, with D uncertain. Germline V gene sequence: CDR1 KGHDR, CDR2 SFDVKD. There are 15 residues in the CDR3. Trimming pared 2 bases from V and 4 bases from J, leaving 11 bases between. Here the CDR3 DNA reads TGTGCCACCAGTGATTCGTCAGGCCAATACAATGAGCAGTTCTTC. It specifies CATSDSSGQYNEQFF.

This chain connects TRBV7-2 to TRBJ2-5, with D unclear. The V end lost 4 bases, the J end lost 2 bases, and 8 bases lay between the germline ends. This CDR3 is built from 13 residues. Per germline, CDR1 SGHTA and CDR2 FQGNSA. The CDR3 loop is CASSSIMQETQYF. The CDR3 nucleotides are TGTGCCAGCAGCTCTATAATGCAAGAGACCCAGTACTTC.

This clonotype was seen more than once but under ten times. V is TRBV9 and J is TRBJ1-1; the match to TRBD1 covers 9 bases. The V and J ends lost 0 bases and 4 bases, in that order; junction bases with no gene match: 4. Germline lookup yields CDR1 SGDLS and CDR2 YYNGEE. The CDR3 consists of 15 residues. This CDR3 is CASSVVETGGTEAFF. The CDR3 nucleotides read TGTGCCAGCAGCGTAGTTGAGACAGGGGGCACTGAAGCTTTCTTT.

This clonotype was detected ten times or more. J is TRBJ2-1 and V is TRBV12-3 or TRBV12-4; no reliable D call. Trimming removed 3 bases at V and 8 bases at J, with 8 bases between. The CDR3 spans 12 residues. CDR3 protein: CASSLGPDEQFF. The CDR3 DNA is TGTGCCAGCAGTTTGGGCCCGGATGAGCAGTTCTTC.

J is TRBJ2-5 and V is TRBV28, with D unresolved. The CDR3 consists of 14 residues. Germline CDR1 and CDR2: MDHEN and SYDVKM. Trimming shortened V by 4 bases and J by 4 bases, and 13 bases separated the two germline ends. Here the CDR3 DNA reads TGTGCCAGCAGTTACGGCCCGGCCCCAGAGACCCAGTACTTC. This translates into CASSYGPAPETQYF.

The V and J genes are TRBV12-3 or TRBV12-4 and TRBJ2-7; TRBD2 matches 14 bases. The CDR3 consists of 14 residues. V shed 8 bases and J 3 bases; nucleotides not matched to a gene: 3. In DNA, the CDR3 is TGTGCCAGCCCCGGGACTAGCGGGAGCTACGAGCAGTACTTC. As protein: CASPGTSGSYEQYF.

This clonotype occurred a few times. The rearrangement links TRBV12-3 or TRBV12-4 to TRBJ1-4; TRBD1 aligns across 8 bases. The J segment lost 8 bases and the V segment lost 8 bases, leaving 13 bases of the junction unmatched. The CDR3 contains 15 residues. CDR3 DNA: TGTGCCAGCTCCTGGGCCGGACAGGGACGAGAAAAACTGTTTTTT. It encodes CASSWAGQGREKLFF.

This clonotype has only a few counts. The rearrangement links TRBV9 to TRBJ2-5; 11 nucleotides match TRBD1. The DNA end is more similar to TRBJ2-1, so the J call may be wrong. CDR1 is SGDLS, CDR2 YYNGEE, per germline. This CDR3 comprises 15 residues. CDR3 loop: CASRAGTGGRNEQFF. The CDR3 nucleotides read TGTGCCAGCAGAGCCGGGACAGGGGGTCGGAATGAGCAGTTCTTC.

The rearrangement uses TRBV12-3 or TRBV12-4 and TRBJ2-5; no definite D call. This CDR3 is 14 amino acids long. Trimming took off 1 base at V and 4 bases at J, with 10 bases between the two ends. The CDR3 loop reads CASSLVARAETQYF. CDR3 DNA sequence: TGTGCCAGCAGTTTAGTTGCAAGGGCAGAGACCCAGTACTTC.

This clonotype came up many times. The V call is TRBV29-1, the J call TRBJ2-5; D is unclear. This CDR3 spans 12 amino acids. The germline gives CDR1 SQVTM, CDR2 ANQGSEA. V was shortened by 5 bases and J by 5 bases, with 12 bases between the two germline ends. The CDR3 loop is CSVLPGAETQYF. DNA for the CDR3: TGCAGCGTTCTCCCGGGCGCGGAGACCCAGTACTTC. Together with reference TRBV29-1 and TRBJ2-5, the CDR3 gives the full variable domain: SAVISQKPSRDICQRGTSLTIQCQVDSQVTMMFWYRQQPGQSLTLIATANQGSEATYESGFVIDKFPISRPNLTFSTLTVSNMSPEDSSIYLCSVLPGAETQYFGPGTRLLVL.

In DNA form, the CDR3 reads TGTGCCACCGGGGGGGATACGCAGTATTTT. Protein sequence: CATGGDTQYF. This sequence joins TRBV6-6 and TRBJ2-3; 7 bases align to TRBD2. The V and J ends lost 10 bases and 6 bases, in that order; junction bases with no gene match: 1. Germline CDR1 is MNHNY and CDR2 is SVGAGI (reference sequence). There are 10 residues in the CDR3.

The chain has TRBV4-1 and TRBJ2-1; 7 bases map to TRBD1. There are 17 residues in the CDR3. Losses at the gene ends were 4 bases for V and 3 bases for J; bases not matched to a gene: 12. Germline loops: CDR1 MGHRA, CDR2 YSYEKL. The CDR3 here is CASSPPFRDSHYNEQFF. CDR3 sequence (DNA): TGCGCCAGCAGCCCTCCGTTCCGGGACAGCCACTACAATGAGCAGTTCTTC.

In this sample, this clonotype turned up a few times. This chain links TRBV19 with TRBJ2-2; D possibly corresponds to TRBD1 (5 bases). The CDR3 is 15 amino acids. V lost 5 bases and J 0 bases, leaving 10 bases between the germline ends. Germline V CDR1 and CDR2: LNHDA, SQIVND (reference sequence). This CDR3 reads CASSPQTANTGELFF. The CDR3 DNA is TGTGCCAGTAGTCCGCAGACAGCGAACACCGGGGAGCTGTTTTTT.

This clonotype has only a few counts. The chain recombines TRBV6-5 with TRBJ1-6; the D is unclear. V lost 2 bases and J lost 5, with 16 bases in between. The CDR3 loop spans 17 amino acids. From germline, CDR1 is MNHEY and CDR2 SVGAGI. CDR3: CASSYGGGGINNSPLHF. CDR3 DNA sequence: TGTGCCAGCAGTTACGGCGGCGGCGGGATTAATAATTCACCCCTCCACTTT.

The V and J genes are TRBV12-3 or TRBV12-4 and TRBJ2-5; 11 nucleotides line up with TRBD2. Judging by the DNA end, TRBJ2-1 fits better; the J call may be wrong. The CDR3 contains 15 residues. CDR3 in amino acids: CASSLFRLAGREQFF. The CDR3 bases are TGTGCCAGCAGTTTATTTAGACTAGCGGGGCGTGAGCAGTTCTTC.

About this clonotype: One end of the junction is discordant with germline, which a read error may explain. The CDR3 region has the DNA TGTGCCGGCAGTGAAGCGCTTCTGGGGGGGGCGAACACCGGGGAGCTGTTTTTT. Residues: CAGSEALLGGANTGELFF. The chain recombines TRBV6-1 with TRBJ2-2; TRBD2 matches at 7 bases. The CDR3 contains 18 residues. The germline CDR1 and CDR2 sequences are MNHNS and SASEGT.